One and the same sample provided the 16 T cell receptor beta chains below, sequenced in a study of OX40 agonist ivuxolimab in advanced cancers. The method was immunoSEQ multiplex PCR; TCRdb's version includes in-frame clones alone and lacks a portion of them. The sample lists about 74,000 clones, roughly 84% seen once, with more than 2% in the top ten. This material consisted of CD4+ or CD8+ T cells sorted from blood, taken in a trial of the OX40 agonist ivuxolimab. Source of these receptors: an adult with an advanced solid tumor such as melanoma, head and neck, liver or kidney cancer.

The sample holds one count of this clone. The V gene is TRBV7-2, the J gene TRBJ1-1; no clear D. Germline V gene lookup returns CDR1 SGHTA and CDR2 FQGNSA. CDR3 length equals 13 residues. Trimming stripped 4 bases from V and 4 bases from J, with 10 bases between. The CDR3 loop reads CASSSHGGTEAFF. DNA for the CDR3: TGTGCCAGCAGCTCCCACGGCGGCACTGAAGCTTTCTTT.

The genes are TRBV28 and TRBJ2-1, with 11 nucleotides matching TRBD2. Trimming at V came to 2 bases and at J to 3 bases, leaving 15 bases not matched to a gene. The CDR3 totals 20 residues. The germline V gene encodes CDR1 MDHEN and CDR2 SYDVKM. The CDR3 DNA reads as TGTGCCAGCAGTTTACGTCCCGGGACTAGCGGCCGCACCCACTACAATGAGCAGTTCTTC. It translates to CASSLRPGTSGRTHYNEQFF.

V gene TRBV4-1 combines with J gene TRBJ2-5; D is ambiguous. Trimming removed 2 bases from V and 5 bases from J, with 6 bases in between. This CDR3 has 12 residues. Germline V gives CDR1 MGHRA, CDR2 YSYEKL. The CDR3 DNA follows: TGCGCCAGCAGCCAAAATGGGGAGACCCAGTACTTC. Protein: CASSQNGETQYF.

V usage is TRBV2 and J usage is TRBJ1-5; 8 bases line up with TRBD1. Germline CDR1 SNHLY, CDR2 FYNNEI. This CDR3 has 15 residues. V dropped 6 bases and J dropped 2; count of bases not matched to a gene: 6. The CDR3 reads CASRRQGNRNQPQHF. The CDR3 region has the DNA TGTGCCAGCAGGAGACAGGGGAATCGCAATCAGCCCCAGCATTTT.

J is TRBJ1-6 and V is TRBV7-3; D is perhaps TRBD1 (6 bases). V was cut by 0 bases and J by 4 bases, with 10 bases left in between. This CDR3 contains 16 residues. Germline values: CDR1 SGHTA, CDR2 FQGTGA. This CDR3 is CASSLTGARYNSPLHF. The CDR3, as DNA: TGTGCCAGCAGCTTAACGGGGGCGCGGTATAATTCACCCCTCCACTTT.

The CDR3 DNA follows: TGTGCCAGCAGTGGCGTCAGGGGCCCCTACGAGCAGTACTTC. This translates into CASSGVRGPYEQYF. The gene calls are TRBV6-6 and TRBJ2-7; the D gene is possibly TRBD1 (6 bases). The V end was cut by 5 bases, the J end by 2 bases, with 13 bases between. The CDR3 runs 14 residues. CDR1 and CDR2 (germline): MNHNY, SVGAGI (reference sequence).

The rearrangement joins TRBV6-5 to TRBJ1-2; the match to TRBD1 covers 9 bases. CDR1 MNHEY and CDR2 SVGAGI come from the germline V gene. This CDR3 has 14 amino acids. V dropped 4 bases and J dropped 8; count of bases not matched to a gene: 8. The DNA for the CDR3 is TGTGCCAGCAGTTCCCTCGGACAGGGGAAAGGCTACACCTTC. Translation: CASSSLGQGKGYTF.

The gene calls are TRBV28 and TRBJ2-5; TRBD2 matches 9 bases. This CDR3 is 14 amino acids long. Germline V gives CDR1 MDHEN, CDR2 SYDVKM. Trimming at V came to 3 bases and at J to 4 bases, leaving 3 bases not matched to a gene. The CDR3 loop is CASSFGTSIETQYF. The DNA for the CDR3 is TGTGCCAGCAGTTTCGGGACTAGCATAGAGACCCAGTACTTC.

This chain joins TRBV19 and TRBJ1-1; 7 nucleotides agree with TRBD1. This CDR3 spans 14 amino acids. V dropped 8 bases and J dropped 5; count of bases not matched to a gene: 11. Germline V gene data show CDR1 as LNHDA and CDR2 as SQIVND (reference sequence). In DNA form, the CDR3 reads TGTGCCAGTGGGCAACAGGGGAGAAGAACTGAAGCTTTCTTT. Protein sequence: CASGQQGRRTEAFF.

V is TRBV7-9 and J is TRBJ2-1; possible D gene TRBD2, 6 bases. V was trimmed by 1 base and J by 0 bases, leaving 13 bases between them. Germline lookup yields CDR1 SEHNR and CDR2 FQNEAQ (reference sequence). CDR3 length equals 17 residues. The DNA of the CDR3 is TGTGCCAGCAGCTTAGACCCTGCTAGCGACTCCTACAATGAGCAGTTCTTC. Its translation: CASSLDPASDSYNEQFF.

The genes are TRBV18 and TRBJ2-5, with 7 positions matching TRBD1. The V gene's germline CDR1 is KGHSH and CDR2 LQKENI. This CDR3 contains 15 residues. Trimming cost V 2 bases and J 5 bases; bases outside gene matches: 8. The CDR3 bases are TGTGCCAGCTCACCATCTAAGGGGGCAGGGGAGACCCAGTACTTC. It encodes CASSPSKGAGETQYF.

The CDR3 spells CASSPTSGVVKTQYF. The CDR3 DNA is TGTGCCAGCAGCCCGACTAGCGGGGTGGTAAAGACCCAGTACTTC. V is TRBV14 and J is TRBJ2-5; 11 bases agree with TRBD2. J gave up 6 bases and V 4 bases, and 7 bases lay outside the gene matches. The germline V gene has CDR1 SGHDN and CDR2 FVKESK. The CDR3 loop spans 15 amino acids. The full variable domain, with the rest looked up from reference TRBV14 and TRBJ2-5, is EAGVTQFPSHSVIEKGQTVTLRCDPISGHDNLYWYRRVMGKEIKFLLHFVKESKQDESGMPNNRFLAERTGGTYSTLKVQPAELEDSGVYFCASSPTSGVVKTQYFGPGTRLLVL.

CDR3 in amino acids: CASSPGPGGDYGYTF. In DNA, the CDR3 is TGTGCCAGCTCACCAGGCCCAGGGGGCGACTATGGCTACACCTTC. The chain uses TRBV18 and TRBJ1-2, with 8 bases matching TRBD1. The trim removed 2 bases at V and 3 bases at J, leaving 5 bases unmatched. This CDR3 comprises 15 residues. The germline gives CDR1 KGHSH, CDR2 LQKENI.

The chain employs TRBV7-3 and TRBJ1-5; no reliable D call. The CDR3 covers 13 residues. V was cut by 1 base and J by 9 bases, with 10 bases left in between. Germline V lookup: CDR1 SGHTA, CDR2 FQGTGA. This CDR3 is CASSLKALGPQHF. CDR3 DNA sequence: TGTGCCAGCAGCTTAAAGGCCCTGGGGCCCCAGCATTTT.

This clone came up once. The chain employs TRBV28 and TRBJ1-2; D might be TRBD1 (5 bases). Germline values: CDR1 MDHEN, CDR2 SYDVKM. This CDR3 has 15 amino acids. Trimming took 3 bases from V and 4 from J, leaving 15 bases between them. CDR3 residues: CASSFPRGRGYGYTF. CDR3 in DNA: TGTGCCAGCAGTTTCCCTCGGGGCAGAGGCTATGGCTACACCTTC.

The chain joins TRBV6-1 to TRBJ1-2; D call uncertain. Germline V CDR1 and CDR2: MNHNS, SASEGT. V dropped 4 bases and J dropped 0 bases, with 9 bases sitting between them. The CDR3 loop spans 14 amino acids. The CDR3 DNA is TGTGCCAGCAGTGTATCAGTCACTAACTATGGCTACACCTTC. Its protein is CASSVSVTNYGYTF.